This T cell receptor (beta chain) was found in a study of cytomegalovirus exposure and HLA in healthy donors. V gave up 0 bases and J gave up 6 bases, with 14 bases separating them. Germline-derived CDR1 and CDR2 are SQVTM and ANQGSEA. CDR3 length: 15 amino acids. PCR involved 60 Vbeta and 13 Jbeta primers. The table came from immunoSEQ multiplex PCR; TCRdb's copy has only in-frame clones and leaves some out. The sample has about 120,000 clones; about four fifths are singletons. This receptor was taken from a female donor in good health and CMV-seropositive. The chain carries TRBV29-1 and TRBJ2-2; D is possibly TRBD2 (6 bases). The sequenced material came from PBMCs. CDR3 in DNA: TGCAGCGTTGAAGACGGGAGCAGGTCGGCCGGGGAGCTGTTTTTT. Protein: CSVEDGSRSAGELFF.